This T cell receptor (beta chain) was recovered during a study of CD8 T cells in Susac syndrome. RNA, at about 0.45 to 1 ug, was reverse transcribed with random hexamers. A multiplex approach, immunoSEQ multiplex PCR, amplified TCR beta CDR3 across 54 Vbeta and 13 Jbeta. TCRdb reprocessed the immunoSEQ multiplex PCR reads with MiXCR, giving one entry per CDR3 protein. The sample records around 190,000 distinct CDR3 sequences, 90% to 95% being singletons. Study-wide results and caveats: The authors acknowledged that the study's TCR sequencing and HLA analysis involved relatively few individuals.

CDR3 length: 13 residues. Germline CDR1 and CDR2: SEHNR and FQNEAQ (reference sequence). V was shortened by 3 bases and J by 7 bases, with 10 bases between the two germline ends. Concerning this clonotype: Antigen unknown.

TCR beta sequences were obtained from blood CD8+ and CD4+ T cells. TEMRA cells were FACS-enriched, with CD8+ and CD4+ T cells isolated negatively. This clonotype originated in a human donor in good health. The sequenced sample was CD4+ T cells from PBMCs. The chain carries TRBV7-9 and TRBJ2-1; D is unresolved. This CDR3 reads CASSFVPSNEQFF. CDR3 nucleotide sequence: TGTGCCAGCAGCTTCGTGCCCTCGAATGAGCAGTTCTTC.